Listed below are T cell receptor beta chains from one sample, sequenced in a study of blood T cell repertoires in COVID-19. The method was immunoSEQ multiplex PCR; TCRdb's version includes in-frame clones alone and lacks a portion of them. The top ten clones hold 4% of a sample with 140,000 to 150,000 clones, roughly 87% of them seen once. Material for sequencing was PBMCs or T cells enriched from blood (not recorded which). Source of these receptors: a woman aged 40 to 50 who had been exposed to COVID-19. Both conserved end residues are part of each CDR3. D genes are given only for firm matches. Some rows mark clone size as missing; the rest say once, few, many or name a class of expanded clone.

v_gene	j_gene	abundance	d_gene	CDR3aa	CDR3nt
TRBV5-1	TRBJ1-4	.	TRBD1	CASSSGQELNEKLFF	TGCGCCAGCAGCTCCGGACAGGAACTTAATGAAAAACTGTTTTTT
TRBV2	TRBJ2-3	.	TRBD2	CASSETVAGGPKDTQYF	TGTGCCAGCAGTGAAACTGTTGCGGGAGGGCCAAAAGATACGCAGTATTTT
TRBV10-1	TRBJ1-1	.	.	CASSQGLNTEAFF	TGCGCCAGCAGTCAGGGTTTGAACACTGAAGCTTTCTTT
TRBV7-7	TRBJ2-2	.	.	CASSPGTGLGELFF	TGTGCCAGCAGCCCCGGCACCGGACTCGGGGAGCTGTTTTTT
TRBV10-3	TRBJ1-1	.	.	CAITRGDGTEAFF	TGTGCCATCACTAGGGGCGACGGGACTGAAGCTTTCTTT
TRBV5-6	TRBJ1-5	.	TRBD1	CASSLTGGGDGQPQHF	TGTGCCAGCAGCTTGACAGGGGGCGGTGATGGTCAGCCCCAGCATTTT
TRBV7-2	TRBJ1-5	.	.	CASSLGAGGNQPQHF	TGTGCCAGCAGCTTGGGAGCGGGGGGCAATCAGCCCCAGCATTTT
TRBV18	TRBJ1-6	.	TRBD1	CASSPPAGGGNSPLHF	TGTGCCAGCTCACCACCTGCAGGGGGCGGTAATTCACCCCTCCACTTT
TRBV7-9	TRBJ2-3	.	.	CASSLAAGSDTQYF	TGTGCCAGCAGCTTAGCAGCTGGTTCGGATACGCAGTATTTT
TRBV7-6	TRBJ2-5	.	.	CASSLVGRDTFGETQYF	TGTGCCAGCAGCTTAGTTGGCAGGGATACGTTTGGGGAGACCCAGTACTTC
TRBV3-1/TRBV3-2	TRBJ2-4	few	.	CASSDPGLANIQYF	TGTGCCAGCAGTGATCCGGGACTGGCAAACATTCAGTACTTC
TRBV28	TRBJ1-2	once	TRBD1	CASKVPGQDYGYTF	TGTGCCAGCAAGGTGCCGGGACAGGACTATGGCTACACCTTC
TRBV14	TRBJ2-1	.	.	CASSRWTEYNEQFF	TGTGCCAGCAGCCGCTGGACAGAATACAATGAGCAGTTCTTC
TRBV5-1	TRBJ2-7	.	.	CASSVGDIPPYEQYF	TGCGCCAGCAGCGTCGGCGACATTCCTCCCTACGAGCAGTACTTC
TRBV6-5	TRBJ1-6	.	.	CASHTGGELSPLHF	TGTGCCAGCCATACGGGGGGCGAGCTTTCACCCCTCCACTTT
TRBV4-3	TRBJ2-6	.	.	CASSQRGSGANVLTF	TGCGCCAGCAGCCAACGGGGTTCTGGGGCCAACGTCCTGACTTTC
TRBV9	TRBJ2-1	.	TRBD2	CASSVEGLAGGGRNNEQFF	TGTGCCAGCAGCGTAGAGGGACTAGCGGGAGGGGGGCGAAACAATGAGCAGTTCTTC
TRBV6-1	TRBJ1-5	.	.	CASSEARDQPQHF	TGTGCCAGCAGTGAAGCGAGGGATCAGCCCCAGCATTTT
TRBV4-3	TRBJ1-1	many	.	CASSQSSGVTEAFF	TGCGCCAGCAGCCAATCTTCCGGGGTGACTGAAGCTTTCTTT
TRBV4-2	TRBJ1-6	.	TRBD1	CASSQEAGGGNSPLHF	TGTGCCAGCAGCCAAGAGGCAGGGGGCGGTAATTCACCCCTCCACTTT
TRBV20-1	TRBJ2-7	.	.	CSASLQNYEQYF	TGCAGTGCTAGTCTACAGAATTACGAGCAGTACTTC
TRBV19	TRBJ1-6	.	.	CASRAPNYNSPLHF	TGTGCCAGTAGAGCACCGAACTATAATTCACCCCTCCACTTT
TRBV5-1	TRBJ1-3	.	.	CASSDSSGNTIYF	TGCGCCAGCAGCGACAGCTCTGGAAACACCATATATTTT
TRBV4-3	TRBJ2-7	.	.	CASSQDSRGPYEQYF	TGCGCCAGCAGCCAAGATTCCAGGGGCCCCTACGAGCAGTACTTC
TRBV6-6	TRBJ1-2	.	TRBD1	CASSNRQGAANYGYTF	TGTGCCAGCAGCAACCGACAGGGGGCGGCTAACTATGGCTACACCTTC
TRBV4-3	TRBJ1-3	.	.	CASSQAQGPGNTIYF	TGCGCCAGCAGCCAAGCACAGGGACCTGGAAACACCATATATTTT
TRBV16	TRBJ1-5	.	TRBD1	CASSQSTGVQPQHF	TGTGCCAGCAGCCAATCGACAGGGGTTCAGCCCCAGCATTTT
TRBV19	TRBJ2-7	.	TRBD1	CASRDGTAYEQYF	TGTGCCAGTAGGGACGGGACAGCCTACGAGCAGTACTTC
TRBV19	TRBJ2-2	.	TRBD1	CASRRTGTGELFF	TGTGCCAGTAGGAGGACAGGGACCGGGGAGCTGTTTTTT
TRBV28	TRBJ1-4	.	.	CASDSKNEKLFF	TGTGCCAGCGACAGTAAAAATGAAAAACTGTTTTTT
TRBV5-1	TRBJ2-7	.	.	CASGEVTSYEQYF	TGCGCCAGCGGGGAGGTTACCTCCTACGAGCAGTACTTC
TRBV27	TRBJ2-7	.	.	CASSLLLGLHEQYF	TGTGCCAGCAGTTTATTGTTGGGGCTGCACGAGCAGTACTTC
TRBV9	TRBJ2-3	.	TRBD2	CASSGGWTSFESDTQYF	TGTGCCAGCAGCGGAGGGTGGACTAGTTTCGAGTCAGATACGCAGTATTTT
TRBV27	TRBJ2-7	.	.	CASRVGRGYEQYF	TGTGCCAGCAGAGTTGGCAGGGGTTACGAGCAGTACTTC
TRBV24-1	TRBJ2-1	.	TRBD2	CATSDPGTRGTNEQFF	TGTGCCACCAGTGACCCCGGGACTAGGGGTACAAATGAGCAGTTCTTC
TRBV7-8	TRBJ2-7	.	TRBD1	CASSLARTGAPYEQYF	TGTGCCAGCAGCTTAGCGCGGACAGGGGCCCCCTACGAGCAGTACTTC
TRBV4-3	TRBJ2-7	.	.	CASSYRTGYEQYF	TGCGCCAGCAGCTACCGGACTGGCTACGAGCAGTACTTC
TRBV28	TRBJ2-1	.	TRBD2	CASKRWLAGDNEQFF	TGTGCCAGCAAACGGTGGCTAGCGGGAGATAATGAGCAGTTCTTC
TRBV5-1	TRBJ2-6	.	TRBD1	CASSSIDRAPSGANVLTF	TGCGCCAGCAGCAGTATCGACAGGGCCCCCTCTGGGGCCAACGTCCTGACTTTC
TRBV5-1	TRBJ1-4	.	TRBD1	CASSLGQGSEKLFF	TGCGCCAGCAGCTTGGGACAGGGGAGCGAAAAACTGTTTTTT
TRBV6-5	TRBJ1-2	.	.	CASSYAGEFNYGYTF	TGTGCCAGCAGTTACGCAGGGGAGTTTAACTATGGCTACACCTTC
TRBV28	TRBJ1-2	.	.	CASERENYGYTF	TGTGCCAGCGAACGGGAAAACTATGGCTACACCTTC
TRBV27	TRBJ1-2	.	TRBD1	CASSPKDRGPVYGYAF	TGTGCCAGCAGTCCCAAGGACAGGGGCCCCGTCTATGGCTACGCCTTC
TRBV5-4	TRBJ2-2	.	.	CASSLEPGANTGELFF	TGTGCCAGCAGCTTGGAGCCGGGGGCGAACACCGGGGAGCTGTTTTTT
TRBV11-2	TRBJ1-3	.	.	CASSPDLLGTIYF	TGTGCCAGCAGCCCCGACTTGCTCGGCACCATATATTTT